The following is a T cell receptor (beta chain) sequence with its context. The antigen is not known. This specimen comes from a study of cytomegalovirus exposure and HLA in healthy donors. For the study at large: About 85 million unique TCR sequences came from HLA-typed donors in an early release.

The PCR ran on 60 Vbeta and 13 Jbeta primers. Assay: immunoSEQ multiplex PCR; the TCRdb copy retains only in-frame clones and omits some. The table includes 30,000 to 45,000 clones, roughly 85% detected once. The study's findings and limits: Researchers catalogued 164 TCR beta chains as cytomegalovirus-associated. In a later analysis, compared with equally common non-associated chains, HLA-associated beta chains were more expanded. Researchers had no immune exposure information except CMV serostatus available.

Sequenced material: PBMCs. The clonotype comes from a middle-aged woman in good health and CMV-seropositive.

CDR3 amino acids: CASSDRGLSPLHF. The CDR3 DNA is TGTGCCAGCAGTGACAGGGGGCTTTCACCCCTCCACTTT. The gene calls are TRBV25-1 and TRBJ1-6, with 8 bases fitting TRBD1. With V trimmed by 3 bases and J by 9 bases, 1 base remained unmatched. Germline lookup yields CDR1 MGHDK and CDR2 SYGVNS. The CDR3 covers 13 residues. Variable domain in full (rest from reference TRBV25-1 and TRBJ1-6): EADIYQTPRYLVIGTGKKITLECSQTMGHDKMYWYQQDPGMELHLIHYSYGVNSTEKGDLSSESTVSRIRTEHFPLTLESARPSHTSQYLCASSDRGLSPLHFGNGTRLTVT.